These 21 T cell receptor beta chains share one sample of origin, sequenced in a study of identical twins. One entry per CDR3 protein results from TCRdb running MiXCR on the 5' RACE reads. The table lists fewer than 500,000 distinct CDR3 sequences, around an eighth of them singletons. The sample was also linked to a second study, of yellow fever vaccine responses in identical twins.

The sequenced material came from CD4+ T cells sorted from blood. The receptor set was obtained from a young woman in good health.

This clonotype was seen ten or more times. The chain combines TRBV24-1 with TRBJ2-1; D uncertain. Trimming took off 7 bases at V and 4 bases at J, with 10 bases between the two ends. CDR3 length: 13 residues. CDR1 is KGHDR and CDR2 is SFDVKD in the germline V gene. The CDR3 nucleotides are TGTGCCACCAGCACCGTCCCGTACAATGAGCAGTTCTTC. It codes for CATSTVPYNEQFF.

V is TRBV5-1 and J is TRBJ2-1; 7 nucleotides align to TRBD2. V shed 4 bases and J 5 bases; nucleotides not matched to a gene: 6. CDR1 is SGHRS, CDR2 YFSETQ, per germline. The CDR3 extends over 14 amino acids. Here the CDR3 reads CASSQAGTNNEQFF. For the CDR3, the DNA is TGCGCCAGCAGCCAAGCGGGGACCAACAATGAGCAGTTCTTC.

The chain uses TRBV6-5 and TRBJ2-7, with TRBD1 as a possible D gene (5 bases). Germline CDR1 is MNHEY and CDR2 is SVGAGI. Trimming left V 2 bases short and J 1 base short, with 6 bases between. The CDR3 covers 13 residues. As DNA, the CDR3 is TGTGCCAGCAGTTACCGACAGTCCTACGAGCAGTACTTC. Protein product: CASSYRQSYEQYF.

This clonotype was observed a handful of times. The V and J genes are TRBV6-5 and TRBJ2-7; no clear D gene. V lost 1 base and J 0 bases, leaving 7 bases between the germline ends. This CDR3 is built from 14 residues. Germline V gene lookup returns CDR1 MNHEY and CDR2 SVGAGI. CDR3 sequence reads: CASSYFGRSYEQYF. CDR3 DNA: TGTGCCAGCAGTTACTTCGGCCGCTCCTACGAGCAGTACTTC.

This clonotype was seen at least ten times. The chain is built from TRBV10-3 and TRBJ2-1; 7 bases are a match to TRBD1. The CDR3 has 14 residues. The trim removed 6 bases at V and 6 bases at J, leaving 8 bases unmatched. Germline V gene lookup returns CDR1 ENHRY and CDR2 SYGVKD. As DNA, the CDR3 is TGTGCCATCAGGGATACAGGGGCCACCAATGAGCAGTTCTTC. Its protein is CAIRDTGATNEQFF.

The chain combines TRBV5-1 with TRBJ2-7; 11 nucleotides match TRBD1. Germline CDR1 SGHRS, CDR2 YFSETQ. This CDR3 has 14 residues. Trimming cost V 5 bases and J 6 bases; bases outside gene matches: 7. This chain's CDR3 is CASRPGTGGFEQYF. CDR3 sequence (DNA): TGCGCCAGCAGGCCCGGGACAGGGGGGTTCGAGCAGTACTTC. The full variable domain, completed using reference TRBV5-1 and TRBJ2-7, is KAGVTQTPRYLIKTRGQQVTLSCSPISGHRSVSWYQQTPGQGLQFLFEYFSETQRNKGNFPGRFSGRQFSNSRSEMNVSTLELGDSALYLCASRPGTGGFEQYFGPGTRLTVT.

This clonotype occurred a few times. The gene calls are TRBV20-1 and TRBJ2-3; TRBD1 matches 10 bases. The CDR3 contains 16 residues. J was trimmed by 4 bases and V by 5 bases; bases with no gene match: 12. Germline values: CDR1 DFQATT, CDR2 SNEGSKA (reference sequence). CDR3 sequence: CSAEGTGATYPDTQYF. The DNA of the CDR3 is TGCAGTGCTGAAGGGACAGGGGCTACCTATCCAGATACGCAGTATTTT.

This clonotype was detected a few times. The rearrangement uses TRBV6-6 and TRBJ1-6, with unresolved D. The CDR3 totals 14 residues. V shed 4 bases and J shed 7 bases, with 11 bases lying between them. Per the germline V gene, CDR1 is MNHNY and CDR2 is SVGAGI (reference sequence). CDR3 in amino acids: CASSSDMPNSPLHF. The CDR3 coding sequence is TGTGCCAGCAGTTCCGACATGCCCAATTCACCCCTCCACTTT.

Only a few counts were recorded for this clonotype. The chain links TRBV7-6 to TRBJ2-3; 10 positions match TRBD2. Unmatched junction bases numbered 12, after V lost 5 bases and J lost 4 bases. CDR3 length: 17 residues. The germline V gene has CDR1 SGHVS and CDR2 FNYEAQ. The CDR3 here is CASSTERGTSVADTQYF. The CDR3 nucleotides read TGTGCCAGCAGCACCGAGAGGGGGACTAGCGTCGCAGATACGCAGTATTTT.

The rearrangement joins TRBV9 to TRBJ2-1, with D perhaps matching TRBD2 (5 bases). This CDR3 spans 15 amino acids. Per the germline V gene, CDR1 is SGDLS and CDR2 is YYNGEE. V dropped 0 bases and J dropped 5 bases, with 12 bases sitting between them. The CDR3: CASSVEFPEDNEQFF. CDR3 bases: TGTGCCAGCAGCGTAGAGTTTCCGGAGGACAATGAGCAGTTCTTC.

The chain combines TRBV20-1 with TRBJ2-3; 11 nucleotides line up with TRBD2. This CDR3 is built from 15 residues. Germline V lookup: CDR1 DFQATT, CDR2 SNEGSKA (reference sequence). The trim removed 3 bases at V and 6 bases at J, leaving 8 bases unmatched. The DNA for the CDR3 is TGCAGTGCTAGGTTTAGCGGGAGGGCTAAGGATACGCAGTATTTT. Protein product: CSARFSGRAKDTQYF.

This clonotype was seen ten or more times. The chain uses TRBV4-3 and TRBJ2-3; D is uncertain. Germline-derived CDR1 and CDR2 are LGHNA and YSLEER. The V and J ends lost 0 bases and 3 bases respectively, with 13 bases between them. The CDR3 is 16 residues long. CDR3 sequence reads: CASSQDQSPHTDTQYF. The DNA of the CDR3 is TGCGCCAGCAGCCAAGATCAAAGCCCCCATACAGATACGCAGTATTTT.

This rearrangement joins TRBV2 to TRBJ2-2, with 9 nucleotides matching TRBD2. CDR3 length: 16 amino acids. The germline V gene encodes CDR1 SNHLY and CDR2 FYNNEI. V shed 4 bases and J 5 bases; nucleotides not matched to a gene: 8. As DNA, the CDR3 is TGTGCCAGCAGTGCAAGCGGGAGGTCCCGGACCGGGGAGCTGTTTTTT. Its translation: CASSASGRSRTGELFF. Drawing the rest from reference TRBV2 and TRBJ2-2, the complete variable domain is EPEVTQTPSHQVTQMGQEVILRCVPISNHLYFYWYRQILGQKVEFLVSFYNNEISEKSEIFDDQFSVERPDGSNFTLKIRSTKLEDSAMYFCASSASGRSRTGELFFGEGSRLTVL.

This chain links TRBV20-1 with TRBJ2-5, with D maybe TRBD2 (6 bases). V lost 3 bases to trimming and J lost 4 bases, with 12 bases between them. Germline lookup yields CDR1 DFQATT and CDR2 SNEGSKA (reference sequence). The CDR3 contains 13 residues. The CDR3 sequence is CSASYGGAETQYF. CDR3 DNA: TGCAGTGCTAGCTATGGCGGGGCAGAGACCCAGTACTTC.

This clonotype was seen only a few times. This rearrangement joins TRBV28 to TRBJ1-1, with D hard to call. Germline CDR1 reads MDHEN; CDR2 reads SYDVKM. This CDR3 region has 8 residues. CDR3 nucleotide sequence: TGTGGGGGCACTGAAGCTTTCTTT. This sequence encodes CGGTEAFF.

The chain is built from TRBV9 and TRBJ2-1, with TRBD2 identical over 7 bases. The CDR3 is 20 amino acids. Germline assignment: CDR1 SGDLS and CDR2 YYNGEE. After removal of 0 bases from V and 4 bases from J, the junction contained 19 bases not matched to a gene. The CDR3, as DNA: TGTGCCAGCAGCGTAGCGTCTCGCAACCGGGTAGCGGGTTTTTACAATGAGCAGTTCTTC. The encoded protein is CASSVASRNRVAGFYNEQFF.

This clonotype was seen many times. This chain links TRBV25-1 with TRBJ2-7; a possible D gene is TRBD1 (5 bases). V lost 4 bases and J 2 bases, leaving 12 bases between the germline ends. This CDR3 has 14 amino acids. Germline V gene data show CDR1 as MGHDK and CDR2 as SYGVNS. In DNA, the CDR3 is TGTGCCAGCAGTGGGATCGGACAAGCCTACGAGCAGTACTTC. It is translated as CASSGIGQAYEQYF.

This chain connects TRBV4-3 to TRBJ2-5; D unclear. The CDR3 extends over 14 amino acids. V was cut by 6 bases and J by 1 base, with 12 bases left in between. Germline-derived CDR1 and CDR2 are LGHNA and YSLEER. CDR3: CASRSGPLQETQYF. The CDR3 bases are TGCGCCAGCAGATCAGGACCACTCCAAGAGACCCAGTACTTC.

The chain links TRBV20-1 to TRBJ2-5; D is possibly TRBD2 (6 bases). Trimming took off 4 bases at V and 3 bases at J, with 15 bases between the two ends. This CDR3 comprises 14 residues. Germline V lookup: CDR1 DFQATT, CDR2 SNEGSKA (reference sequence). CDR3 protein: CSANLAEGKETQYF. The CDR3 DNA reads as TGCAGTGCTAATTTAGCGGAGGGAAAAGAGACCCAGTACTTC.

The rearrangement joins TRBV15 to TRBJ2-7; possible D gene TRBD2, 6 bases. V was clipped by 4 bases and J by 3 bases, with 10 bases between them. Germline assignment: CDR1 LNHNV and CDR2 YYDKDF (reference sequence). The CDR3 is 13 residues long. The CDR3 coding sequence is TGTGCCACCAGCACTCCTAGCGTCTACGAGCAGTACTTC. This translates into CATSTPSVYEQYF.

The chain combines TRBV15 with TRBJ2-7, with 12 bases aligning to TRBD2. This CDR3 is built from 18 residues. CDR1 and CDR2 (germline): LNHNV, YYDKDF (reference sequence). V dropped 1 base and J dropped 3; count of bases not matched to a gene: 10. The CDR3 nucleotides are TGTGCCACCAGCAGAGGACTAGCGGGGGAAAAAATATACTACGAGCAGTACTTC. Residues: CATSRGLAGEKIYYEQYF. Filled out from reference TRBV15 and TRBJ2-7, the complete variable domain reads DAMVIQNPRYQVTQFGKPVTLSCSQTLNHNVMYWYQQKSSQAPKLLFHYYDKDFNNEADTPDNFQSRRPNTSFCFLDIRSPGLGDTAMYLCATSRGLAGEKIYYEQYFGPGTRLTVT.